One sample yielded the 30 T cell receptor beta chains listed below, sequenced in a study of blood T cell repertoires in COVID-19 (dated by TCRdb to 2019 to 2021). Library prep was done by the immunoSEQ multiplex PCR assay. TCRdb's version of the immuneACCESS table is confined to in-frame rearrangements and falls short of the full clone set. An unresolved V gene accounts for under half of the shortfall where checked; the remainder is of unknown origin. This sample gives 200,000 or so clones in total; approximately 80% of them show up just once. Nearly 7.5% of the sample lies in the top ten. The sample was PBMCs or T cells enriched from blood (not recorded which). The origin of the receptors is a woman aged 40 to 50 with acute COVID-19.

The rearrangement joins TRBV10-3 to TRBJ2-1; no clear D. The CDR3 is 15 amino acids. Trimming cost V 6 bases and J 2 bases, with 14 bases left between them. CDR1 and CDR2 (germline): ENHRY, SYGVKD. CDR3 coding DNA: TGTGCCATCAGCACTAAAGTAGGTCCCTACAATGAGCAGTTCTTC. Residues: CAISTKVGPYNEQFF.

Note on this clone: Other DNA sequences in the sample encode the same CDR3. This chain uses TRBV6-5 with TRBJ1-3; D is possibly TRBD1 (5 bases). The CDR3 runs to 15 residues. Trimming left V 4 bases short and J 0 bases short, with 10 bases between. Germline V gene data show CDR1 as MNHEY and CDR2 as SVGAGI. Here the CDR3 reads CASSLGGASGNTIYF. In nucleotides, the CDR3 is TGTGCCAGCAGTTTAGGAGGGGCCTCTGGAAACACCATATATTTT.

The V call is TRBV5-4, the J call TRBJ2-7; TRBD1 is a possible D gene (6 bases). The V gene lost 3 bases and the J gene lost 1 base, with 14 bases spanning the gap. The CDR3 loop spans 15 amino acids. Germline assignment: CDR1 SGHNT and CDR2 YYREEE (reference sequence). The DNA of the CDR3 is TGTGCCAGCAGCTCCCGGACAGAAGCATCCTACGAGCAGTACTTC. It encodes CASSSRTEASYEQYF.

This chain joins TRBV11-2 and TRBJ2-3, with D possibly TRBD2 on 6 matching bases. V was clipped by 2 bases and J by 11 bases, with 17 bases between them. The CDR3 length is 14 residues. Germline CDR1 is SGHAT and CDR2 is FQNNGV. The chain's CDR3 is CASSLSGGTQGQYF. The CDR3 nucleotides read TGTGCCAGCAGCTTATCGGGCGGGACCCAAGGGCAGTATTTT. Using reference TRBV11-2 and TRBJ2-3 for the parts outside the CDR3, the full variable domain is EAGVAQSPRYKIIEKRQSVAFWCNPISGHATLYWYQQILGQGPKLLIQFQNNGVVDDSQLPKDRFSAERLKGVDSTLKIQPAKLEDSAVYLCASSLSGGTQGQYFGPGTRLTVL.

DNA for the CDR3: TGTGCCAGTAGTACGGTAAGCTCCTACGAGCAGTACTTC. It codes for CASSTVSSYEQYF. The chain carries TRBV19 and TRBJ2-7, with D unclear. Germline CDR1 is LNHDA and CDR2 is SQIVND (reference sequence). Between the trimmed V and J ends, which lost 4 bases and 0 bases, there was a span of 7 bases. The CDR3 runs 13 residues.

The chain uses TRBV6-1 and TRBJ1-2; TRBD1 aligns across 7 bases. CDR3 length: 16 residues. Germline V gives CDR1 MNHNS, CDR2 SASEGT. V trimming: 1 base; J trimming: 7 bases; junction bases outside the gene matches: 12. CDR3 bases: TGTGCCAGCAGTGAAGATTGGAGGGGGCTAAGGGTTGGCTACACCTTC. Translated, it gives CASSEDWRGLRVGYTF.

The CDR3 is CASRLRVPGLEVPGELFF. Written as DNA, the CDR3 is TGTGCAAGTCGCTTACGGGTTCCGGGACTAGAAGTCCCCGGGGAGCTGTTTTTT. The chain uses TRBV12-2 and TRBJ2-2; TRBD2, as called in the table, went unchecked against the DNA. TRBV12-2 constitutes a pseudogene. The CDR3 consists of 18 residues.

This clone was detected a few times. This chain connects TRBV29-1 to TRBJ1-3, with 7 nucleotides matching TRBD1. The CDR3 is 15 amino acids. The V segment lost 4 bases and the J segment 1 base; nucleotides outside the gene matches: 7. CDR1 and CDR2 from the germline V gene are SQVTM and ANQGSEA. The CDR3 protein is CSVGIPGGSGNTIYF. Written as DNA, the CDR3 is TGCAGCGTTGGGATTCCAGGGGGATCTGGAAACACCATATATTTT.

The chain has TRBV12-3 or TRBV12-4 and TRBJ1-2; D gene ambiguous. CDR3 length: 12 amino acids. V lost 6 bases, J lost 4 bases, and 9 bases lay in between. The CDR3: CASRSSPYGYTF. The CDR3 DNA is TGTGCCAGCAGGTCCTCCCCCTATGGCTACACCTTC.

The CDR3 coding sequence is TGTGCCAGCAGACGAGGTCAGGGTAATGAAAAACTGTTTTTT. It encodes CASRRGQGNEKLFF. This sequence joins TRBV27 and TRBJ1-4; D perhaps matches TRBD1 (5 bases). Trimming shortened V by 6 bases and J by 4 bases, and 12 bases separated the two germline ends. This CDR3 contains 14 residues. Per germline, CDR1 MNHEY and CDR2 SMNVEV (reference sequence).

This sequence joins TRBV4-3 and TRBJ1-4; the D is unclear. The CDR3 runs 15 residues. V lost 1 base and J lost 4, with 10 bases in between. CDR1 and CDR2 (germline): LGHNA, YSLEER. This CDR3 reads CASSQGSSVNEKLFF. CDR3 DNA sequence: TGCGCCAGCAGCCAAGGGTCTAGCGTTAATGAAAAACTGTTTTTT.

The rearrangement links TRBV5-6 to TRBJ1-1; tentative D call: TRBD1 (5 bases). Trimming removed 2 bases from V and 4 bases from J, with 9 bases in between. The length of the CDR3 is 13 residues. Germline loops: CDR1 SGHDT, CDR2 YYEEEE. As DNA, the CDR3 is TGTGCCAGCAGCTTCGGCAGGGCCACTGAAGCTTTCTTT. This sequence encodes CASSFGRATEAFF.

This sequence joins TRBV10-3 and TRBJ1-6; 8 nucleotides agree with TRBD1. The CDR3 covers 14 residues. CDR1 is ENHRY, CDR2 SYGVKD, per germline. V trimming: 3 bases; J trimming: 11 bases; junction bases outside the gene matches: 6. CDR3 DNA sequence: TGTGCCATCAGTGAAGGCAGGGGGCTTGCACCCCTCCACTTT. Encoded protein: CAISEGRGLAPLHF.

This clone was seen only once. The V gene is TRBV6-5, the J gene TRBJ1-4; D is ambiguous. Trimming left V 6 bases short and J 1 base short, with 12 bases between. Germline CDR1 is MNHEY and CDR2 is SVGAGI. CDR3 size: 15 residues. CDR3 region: CASRSAGGTNEKLFF. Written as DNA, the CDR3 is TGTGCCAGCAGATCCGCCGGAGGAACTAATGAAAAACTGTTTTTT.

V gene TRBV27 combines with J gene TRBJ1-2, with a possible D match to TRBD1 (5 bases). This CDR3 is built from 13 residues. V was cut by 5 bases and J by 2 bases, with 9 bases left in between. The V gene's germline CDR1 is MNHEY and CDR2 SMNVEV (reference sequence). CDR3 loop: CASSGASNYGYTF. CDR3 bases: TGTGCCAGCAGTGGGGCATCGAACTATGGCTACACCTTC.

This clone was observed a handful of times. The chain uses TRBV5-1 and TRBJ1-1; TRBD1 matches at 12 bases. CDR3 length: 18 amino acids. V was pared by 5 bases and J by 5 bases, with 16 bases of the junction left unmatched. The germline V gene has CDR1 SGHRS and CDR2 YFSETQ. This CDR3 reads CASSSLGTGGSMGTEAFF. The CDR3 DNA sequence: TGCGCCAGCAGTTCTCTTGGGACAGGGGGCTCGATGGGTACTGAAGCTTTCTTT.

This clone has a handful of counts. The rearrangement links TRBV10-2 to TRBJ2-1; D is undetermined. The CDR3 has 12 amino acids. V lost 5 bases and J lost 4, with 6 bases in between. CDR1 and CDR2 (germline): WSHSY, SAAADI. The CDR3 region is CASSPSYNEQFF. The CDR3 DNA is TGCGCCAGCAGTCCGTCTTACAATGAGCAGTTCTTC.

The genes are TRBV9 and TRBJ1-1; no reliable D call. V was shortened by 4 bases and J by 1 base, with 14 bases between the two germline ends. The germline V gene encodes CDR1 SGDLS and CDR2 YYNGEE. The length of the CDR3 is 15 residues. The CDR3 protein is CASSTRPYPNTEAFF. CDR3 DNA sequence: TGTGCCAGCAGCACCCGCCCCTATCCGAACACTGAAGCTTTCTTT.

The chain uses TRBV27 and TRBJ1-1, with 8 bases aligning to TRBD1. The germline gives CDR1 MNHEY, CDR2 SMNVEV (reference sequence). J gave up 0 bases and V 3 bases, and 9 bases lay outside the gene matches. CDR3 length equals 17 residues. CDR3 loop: CASSFSRDRTLNTEAFF. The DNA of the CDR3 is TGTGCCAGCAGTTTTTCCCGGGACAGGACTCTGAACACTGAAGCTTTCTTT.

The CDR3 sequence: CASSSLWLAGAETQYF. The DNA of the CDR3 is TGTGCCAGCTCTTCATTGTGGCTAGCGGGAGCAGAGACCCAGTACTTC. The chain links TRBV18 to TRBJ2-5, with 10 bases lining up with TRBD2. CDR1 KGHSH and CDR2 LQKENI come from the germline V gene. V shed 6 bases, J shed 4 bases, and the junction held 11 bases outside the gene matches. This CDR3 contains 16 residues.

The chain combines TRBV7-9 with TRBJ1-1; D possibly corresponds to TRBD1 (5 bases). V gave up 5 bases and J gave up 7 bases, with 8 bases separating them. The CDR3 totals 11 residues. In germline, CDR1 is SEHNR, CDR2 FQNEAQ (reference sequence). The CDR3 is CASSEQGEAFF. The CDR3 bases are TGTGCCAGCAGCGAGCAGGGTGAAGCTTTCTTT. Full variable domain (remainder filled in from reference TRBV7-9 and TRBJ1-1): DTGVSQNPRHKITKRGQNVTFRCDPISEHNRLYWYRQTLGQGPEFLTYFQNEAQLEKSRLLSDRFSAERPKGSFSTLEIQRTEQGDSAMYLCASSEQGEAFFGQGTRLTVV.

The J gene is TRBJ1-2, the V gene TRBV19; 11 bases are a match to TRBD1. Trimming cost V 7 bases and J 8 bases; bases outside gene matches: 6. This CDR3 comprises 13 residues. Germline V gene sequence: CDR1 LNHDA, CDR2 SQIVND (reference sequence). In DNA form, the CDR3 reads TGTGCCAGTAACACGGGACAGGGGGTCGGCTACACCTTC. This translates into CASNTGQGVGYTF.

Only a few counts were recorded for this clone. CDR3 protein: CASRTLRGGDGYTF. CDR3 sequence (DNA): TGTGCCAGCAGGACCCTGCGGGGGGGCGATGGCTACACCTTC. The chain combines TRBV27 with TRBJ1-2, with D perhaps TRBD1 (6 bases). V dropped 6 bases and J dropped 6 bases, with 17 bases sitting between them. The length of the CDR3 is 14 residues. The germline V gene encodes CDR1 MNHEY and CDR2 SMNVEV (reference sequence).

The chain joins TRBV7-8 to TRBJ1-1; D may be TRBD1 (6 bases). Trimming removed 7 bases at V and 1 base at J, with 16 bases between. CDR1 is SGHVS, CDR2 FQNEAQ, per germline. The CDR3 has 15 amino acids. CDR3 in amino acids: CASTSGGLGNTEAFF. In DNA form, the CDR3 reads TGTGCCAGCACCTCCGGGGGGCTAGGGAACACTGAAGCTTTCTTT. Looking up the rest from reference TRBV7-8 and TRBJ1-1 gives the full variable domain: GAGVSQSPRYKVAKRGQDVALRCDPISGHVSLFWYQQALGQGPEFLTYFQNEAQLDKSGLPSDRFFAERPEGSVSTLKIQRTQQEDSAVYLCASTSGGLGNTEAFFGQGTRLTVV.

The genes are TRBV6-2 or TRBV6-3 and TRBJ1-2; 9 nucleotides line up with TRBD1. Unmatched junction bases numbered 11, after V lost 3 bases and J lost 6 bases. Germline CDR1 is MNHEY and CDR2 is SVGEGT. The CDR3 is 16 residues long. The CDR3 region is CASSYRRTGVEDGYTF. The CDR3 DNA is TGTGCCAGCAGTTATAGGAGGACAGGGGTGGAGGATGGCTACACCTTC.

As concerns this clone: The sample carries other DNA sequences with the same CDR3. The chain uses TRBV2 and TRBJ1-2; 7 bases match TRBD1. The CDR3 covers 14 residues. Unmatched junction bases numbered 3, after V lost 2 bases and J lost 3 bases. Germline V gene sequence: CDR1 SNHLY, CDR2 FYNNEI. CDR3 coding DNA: TGTGCCAGCAGTGAAACAGACAGGGACTATGGCTACACCTTC. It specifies CASSETDRDYGYTF.

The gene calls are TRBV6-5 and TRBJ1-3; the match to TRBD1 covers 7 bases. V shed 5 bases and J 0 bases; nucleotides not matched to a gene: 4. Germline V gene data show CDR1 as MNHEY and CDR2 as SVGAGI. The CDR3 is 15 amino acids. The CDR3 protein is CASSQRQGSGNTIYF. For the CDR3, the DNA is TGTGCCAGCAGTCAAAGACAGGGCTCTGGAAACACCATATATTTT.

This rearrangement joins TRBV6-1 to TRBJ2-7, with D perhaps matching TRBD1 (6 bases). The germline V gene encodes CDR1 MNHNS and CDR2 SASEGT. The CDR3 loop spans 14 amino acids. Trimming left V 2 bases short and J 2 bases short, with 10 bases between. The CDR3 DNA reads TGTGCCAGCAGTGAAAGGAGGACAGCCTACGAGCAGTACTTC. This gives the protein CASSERRTAYEQYF.

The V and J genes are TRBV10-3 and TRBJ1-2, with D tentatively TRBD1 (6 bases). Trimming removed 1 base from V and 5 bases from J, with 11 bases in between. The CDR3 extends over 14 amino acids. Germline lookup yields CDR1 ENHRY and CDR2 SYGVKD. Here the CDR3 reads CAISEFGTPYGYTF. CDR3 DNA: TGTGCCATCAGTGAGTTCGGGACACCTTATGGCTACACCTTC.

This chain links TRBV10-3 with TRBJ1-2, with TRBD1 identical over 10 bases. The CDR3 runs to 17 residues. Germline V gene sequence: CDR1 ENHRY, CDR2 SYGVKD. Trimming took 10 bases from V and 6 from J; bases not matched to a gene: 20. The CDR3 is CATNSGQGFNYGDGYTF. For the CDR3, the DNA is TGTGCCACCAACTCGGGACAGGGGTTTAACTACGGAGATGGCTACACCTTC.